The 17 T cell receptor beta chains presented below share a single source sample, sequenced in a study of PD-1 blockade in mismatch repair-deficient tumors. Method: immunoSEQ multiplex PCR; TCRdb's copy keeps in-frame clones and lacks some. Among approximately 120,000 clones listed, roughly nine tenths were seen once. Sequenced material: peripheral blood, taken 44 weeks after starting pembrolizumab. The receptors come from an adult with mismatch repair-deficient cancer.

V gene TRBV7-2 combines with J gene TRBJ2-5; D gene unclear. The germline V and J ends were trimmed by 2 bases and 2 bases, with 9 bases remaining between them. The CDR3 sequence is 14 residues long. CDR1 SGHTA and CDR2 FQGNSA come from the germline V gene. CDR3 nucleotide sequence: TGTGCCAGCAGCTTAATTTACAGACAAGAGACCCAGTACTTC. Translating gives CASSLIYRQETQYF. The variable domain in full, with the rest retrieved from reference TRBV7-2 and TRBJ2-5, is GAGVSQSPSNKVTEKGKDVELRCDPISGHTALYWYRQSLGQGLEFLIYFQGNSAPDKSGLPSDRFSAERTGGSVSTLTIQRTQQEDSAVYLCASSLIYRQETQYFGPGTRLLVL.

CDR3 region: CASSQVYLAGGEGELFF. The DNA for the CDR3 is TGCGCCAGCAGCCAAGTATATCTAGCGGGTGGGGAGGGGGAGCTGTTTTTT. The V call is TRBV4-1, the J call TRBJ2-2; 8 bases are a match to TRBD2. Germline trimming cut 1 base from V and 8 bases from J; bases unmatched to any gene: 12. Germline CDR1 MGHRA, CDR2 YSYEKL. The CDR3 extends over 17 amino acids.

The V gene is TRBV7-2, the J gene TRBJ2-3; D tentatively reads TRBD1 or TRBD2 (6 bases each). Trimming pared 2 bases from V and 5 bases from J, leaving 14 bases between. From germline, CDR1 is SGHTA and CDR2 FQGNSA. This CDR3 comprises 15 residues. The CDR3 DNA is TGTGCCAGCAGCTTAAGGGGGGATTCGGGAGATACGCAGTATTTT. As protein: CASSLRGDSGDTQYF.

V is TRBV7-8 and J is TRBJ1-1, with TRBD1 identical over 9 bases. This CDR3 comprises 15 residues. V was clipped by 6 bases and J by 3 bases; unmatched bases: 8. The germline V gene has CDR1 SGHVS and CDR2 FQNEAQ. The CDR3: CASRSGTGRYTEAFF. The DNA of the CDR3 is TGTGCCAGCAGATCCGGGACAGGGAGGTACACTGAAGCTTTCTTT.

The CDR3 bases are TGTGCCAGCAGTCCCCTGACAGGGTCAAACTACGAGCAGTACTTC. It translates to CASSPLTGSNYEQYF. The chain joins TRBV6-5 to TRBJ2-7, with 7 bases that match TRBD1. V shed 5 bases, J shed 3 bases, and the junction held 10 bases outside the gene matches. There are 15 residues in the CDR3. Germline lookup yields CDR1 MNHEY and CDR2 SVGAGI.

The chain couples TRBV6-6 to TRBJ1-2; TRBD1 matches at 7 bases. Germline trimming cut 6 bases from V and 4 bases from J; bases unmatched to any gene: 5. This CDR3 contains 13 residues. Germline values: CDR1 MNHNY, CDR2 SVGAGI (reference sequence). CDR3 amino acids: CASSQGQFYGYTF. The CDR3 nucleotides read TGTGCCAGCAGCCAGGGACAGTTCTATGGCTACACCTTC.

The chain is built from TRBV19 and TRBJ2-7, with TRBD1 identical over 8 bases. From germline, CDR1 is LNHDA and CDR2 SQIVND (reference sequence). The CDR3 spans 14 residues. The trim removed 5 bases at V and 3 bases at J, leaving 6 bases unmatched. CDR3 nucleotide sequence: TGTGCCAGTAGTCCAGGACAGGGAGGCTACGAGCAGTACTTC. Translated: CASSPGQGGYEQYF.

The J gene is TRBJ2-7, the V gene TRBV30; 10 bases match TRBD1. Trimming at V came to 3 bases and at J to 6 bases, leaving 17 bases not matched to a gene. Per the germline V gene, CDR1 is GTSNPN and CDR2 is SVGIG (reference sequence). The CDR3 extends over 17 amino acids. The CDR3 is CAWRDRRSTGGRGEQYF. CDR3 nucleotide sequence: TGTGCCTGGAGGGACAGGCGTTCGACAGGGGGCCGTGGCGAGCAGTACTTC. Variable domain in full (rest from reference TRBV30 and TRBJ2-7): SQTIHQWPATLVQPVGSPLSLECTVEGTSNPNLYWYRQAAGRGLQLLFYSVGIGQISSEVPQNLSASRPQDRQFILSSKKLLLSDSGFYLCAWRDRRSTGGRGEQYFGPGTRLTVT.

The V gene is TRBV7-8, the J gene TRBJ2-3, with D perhaps TRBD2 (8 bases). CDR1 is SGHVS, CDR2 FQNEAQ, per germline. There are 17 residues in the CDR3. Deletions cut 2 bases from V and 6 bases from J, with 21 bases between. CDR3 nucleotides: TGTGCCAGCAGCTTAATAGGGGGCGGGAGGATCTTGGATACGCAGTATTTT. Residues: CASSLIGGGRILDTQYF.

The V call is TRBV5-1, the J call TRBJ2-7, with TRBD1 identical over 7 bases. The CDR3 is 15 amino acids. Germline lookup yields CDR1 SGHRS and CDR2 YFSETQ. The V gene end was trimmed by 4 bases and the J gene end by 0 bases; junction bases not matched to a gene: 7. The CDR3 loop is CASSEGTASSYEQYF. The CDR3, as DNA: TGCGCCAGCAGCGAGGGGACAGCGAGCTCCTACGAGCAGTACTTC.

The V gene is TRBV6-6, the J gene TRBJ1-3; D possibly corresponds to TRBD1 (6 bases). V was shortened by 5 bases and J by 2 bases, with 10 bases between the two germline ends. Germline loops: CDR1 MNHNY, CDR2 SVGAGI (reference sequence). CDR3 length equals 14 residues. The CDR3 region is CASSLDRTGNTIYF. CDR3 DNA: TGTGCCAGCAGTCTGGACAGAACTGGAAACACCATATATTTT.

This clone was picked up one time. This rearrangement joins TRBV28 to TRBJ2-1, with a weak D call TRBD1 (6 bases). Germline CDR1 MDHEN, CDR2 SYDVKM. Trimming pared 6 bases from V and 5 bases from J, leaving 14 bases between. The CDR3 has 14 amino acids. The CDR3 sequence: CASRSGALHNEQFF. CDR3 bases: TGTGCCAGCAGGTCAGGGGCTTTGCACAATGAGCAGTTCTTC.

This chain uses TRBV7-2 with TRBJ2-7; 7 bases map to TRBD1. The CDR3 consists of 15 residues. The trim removed 2 bases at V and 1 base at J, leaving 5 bases unmatched. Germline V gene sequence: CDR1 SGHTA, CDR2 FQGNSA. For the CDR3, the DNA is TGTGCCAGCAGCTTAACGACAGGGCGGTCCTACGAGCAGTACTTC. This sequence encodes CASSLTTGRSYEQYF.

A note on this clone: A much larger clone lies one base from this, so it may be a read error. Other DNA sequences within the sample encode an identical CDR3. V gene TRBV6-1 combines with J gene TRBJ2-1; 9 nucleotides agree with TRBD2. From germline, CDR1 is MNHNS and CDR2 SASEGT. The CDR3 covers 15 residues. Trimming removed 2 bases from V and 1 base from J; junction bases left unmatched: 0. This CDR3 is CASSELAGSYNEQFF. The CDR3 nucleotides are TGTGCCAGCAGTGAACTAGCGGGATCCTACAATGAGCAGTTCTTC.

The chain uses TRBV5-6 and TRBJ2-3; D might be TRBD1 (6 bases). Germline CDR1 and CDR2: SGHDT and YYEEEE. V was clipped by 0 bases and J by 3 bases, with 14 bases between them. The CDR3 runs to 16 residues. This chain's CDR3 is CASSLVAGARTDTQYF. CDR3 nucleotide sequence: TGTGCCAGCAGCTTGGTAGCAGGGGCTAGGACAGATACGCAGTATTTT.

This clone appeared a few times. The rearrangement links TRBV5-1 to TRBJ2-7, with TRBD1 identical over 7 bases. The CDR3 sequence is 12 residues long. With 4 bases clipped from V and 5 bases from J, the junction kept 3 bases outside the gene matches. CDR1 is SGHRS, CDR2 YFSETQ, per germline. CDR3 in amino acids: CASSADRDEQYF. The CDR3 bases are TGCGCCAGCAGCGCAGACAGGGACGAGCAGTACTTC.

The chain employs TRBV19 and TRBJ2-1; tentatively, D is TRBD1 (6 bases). The CDR3 is 18 amino acids. Trimming removed 3 bases at V and 3 bases at J, with 21 bases between. CDR1 and CDR2 (germline): LNHDA, SQIVND (reference sequence). The CDR3 nucleotides read TGTGCCAGTAGTATCCTTGGACAGCCCATAAGGGGCTACAATGAGCAGTTCTTC. Translated, it gives CASSILGQPIRGYNEQFF.